Presented here are 2 T cell receptor beta chains from one specimen sequenced in a study of early T cells in non-severe SARS-CoV-2 infection. MiXCR was run by TCRdb on the 5' RACE reads, yielding one entry per CDR3 protein. The repertoire holds approximately 28,000 distinct CDR3 sequences, about 6% seen once, with 34% in the top ten. The sequenced sample was whole blood, obtained at baseline. These receptor sequences come from an adult who was a healthcare worker with PCR-confirmed SARS-CoV-2 infection or an uninfected control (not recorded which).

This clonotype was seen repeatedly, ten times or more. The chain employs TRBV2 and TRBJ1-1; D gene ambiguous. The CDR3 is 14 residues long. Germline V gene sequence: CDR1 SNHLY, CDR2 FYNNEI. Deletions cut 6 bases from V and 5 bases from J, with 16 bases between. The CDR3 bases are TGTGCCAGCAGGTTAGGGTCCTACTCTACTGAAGCTTTCTTT. Translating gives CASRLGSYSTEAFF. Full variable domain (rest looked up from reference TRBV2 and TRBJ1-1): EPEVTQTPSHQVTQMGQEVILRCVPISNHLYFYWYRQILGQKVEFLVSFYNNEISEKSEIFDDQFSVERPDGSNFTLKIRSTKLEDSAMYFCASRLGSYSTEAFFGQGTRLTVV.

In this sample, this clonotype turned up a few times. The J gene is TRBJ2-2, the V gene TRBV28; TRBD1 is a possible D gene (5 bases). V lost 6 bases and J 6 bases, leaving 14 bases between the germline ends. CDR1 and CDR2 from the germline V gene are MDHEN and SYDVKM. The CDR3 loop spans 14 amino acids. CDR3 nucleotides: TGTGCCAGCAGCCCCCAGGGCTGGGCCGGGGAGCTGTTTTTT. Protein: CASSPQGWAGELFF. Complete variable domain (other parts from reference TRBV28 and TRBJ2-2): DVKVTQSSRYLVKRTGEKVFLECVQDMDHENMFWYRQDPGLGLRLIYFSYDVKMKEKGDIPEGYSVSREKKERFSLILESASTNQTSMYLCASSPQGWAGELFFGEGSRLTVL.